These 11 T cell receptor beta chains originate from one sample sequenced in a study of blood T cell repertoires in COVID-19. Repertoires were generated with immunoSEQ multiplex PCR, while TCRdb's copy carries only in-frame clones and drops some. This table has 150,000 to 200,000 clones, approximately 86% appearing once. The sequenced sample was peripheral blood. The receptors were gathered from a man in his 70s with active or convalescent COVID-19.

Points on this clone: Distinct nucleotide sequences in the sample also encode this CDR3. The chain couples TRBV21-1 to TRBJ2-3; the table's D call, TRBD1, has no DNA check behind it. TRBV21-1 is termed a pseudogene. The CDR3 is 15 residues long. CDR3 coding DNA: TGTGCCAGCAGCAACGGACAGGGCGGTACAGATACGCAGTATTTT. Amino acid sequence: CASSNGQGGTDTQYF.

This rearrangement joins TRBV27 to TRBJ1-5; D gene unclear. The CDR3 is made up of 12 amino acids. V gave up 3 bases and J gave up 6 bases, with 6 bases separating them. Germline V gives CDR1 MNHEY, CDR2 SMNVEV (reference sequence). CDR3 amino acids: CASSLVGQPQHF. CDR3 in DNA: TGTGCCAGCAGTTTGGTCGGTCAGCCCCAGCATTTT.

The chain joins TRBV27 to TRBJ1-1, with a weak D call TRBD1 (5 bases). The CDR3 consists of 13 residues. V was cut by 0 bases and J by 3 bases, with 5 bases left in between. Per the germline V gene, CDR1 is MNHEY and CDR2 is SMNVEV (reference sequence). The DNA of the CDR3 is TGTGCCAGCAGTTTATCCAGGGACACTGAAGCTTTCTTT. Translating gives CASSLSRDTEAFF.

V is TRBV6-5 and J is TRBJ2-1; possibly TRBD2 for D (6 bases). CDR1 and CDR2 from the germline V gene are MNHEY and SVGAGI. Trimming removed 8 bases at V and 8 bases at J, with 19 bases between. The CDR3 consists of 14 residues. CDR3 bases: TGTGCCAGCCGGTTGGGGGGACGCTGGGATGAGCAGTTCTTC. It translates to CASRLGGRWDEQFF.

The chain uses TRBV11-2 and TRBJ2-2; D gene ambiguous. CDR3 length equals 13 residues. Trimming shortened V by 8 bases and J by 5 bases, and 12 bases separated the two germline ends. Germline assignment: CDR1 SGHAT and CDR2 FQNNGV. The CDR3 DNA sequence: TGTGCCAGCCCCAGGCCGCAGACCGGGGAGCTGTTTTTT. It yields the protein CASPRPQTGELFF.

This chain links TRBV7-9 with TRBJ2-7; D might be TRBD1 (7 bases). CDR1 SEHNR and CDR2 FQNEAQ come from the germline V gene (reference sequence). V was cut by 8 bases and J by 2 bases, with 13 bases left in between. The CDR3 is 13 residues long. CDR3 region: CASAGGGPYEQYF. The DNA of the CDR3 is TGTGCCAGCGCAGGGGGAGGACCCTACGAGCAGTACTTC.

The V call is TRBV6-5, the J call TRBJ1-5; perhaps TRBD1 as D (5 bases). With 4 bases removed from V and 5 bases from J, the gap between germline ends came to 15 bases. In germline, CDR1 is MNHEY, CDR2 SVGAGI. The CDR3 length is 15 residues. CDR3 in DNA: TGTGCCAGCAGTTTACTCGGGGGAGGGGATCAGCCCCAGCATTTT. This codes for CASSLLGGGDQPQHF.

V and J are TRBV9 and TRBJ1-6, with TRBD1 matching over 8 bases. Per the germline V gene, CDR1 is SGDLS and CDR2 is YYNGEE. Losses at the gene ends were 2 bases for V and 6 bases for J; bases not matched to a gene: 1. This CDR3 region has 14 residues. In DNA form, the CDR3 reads TGTGCCAGCAGCGTTGGACAGGGTAATTCACCCCTCCACTTT. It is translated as CASSVGQGNSPLHF.

This CDR3 reads CASVSGPGMGEKLFF. The CDR3 DNA reads as TGTGCCAGTGTGTCCGGACCAGGGATGGGGGAAAAACTGTTTTTT. The chain is built from TRBV6-6 and TRBJ1-4; TRBD1 might be the D (5 bases). CDR3 length: 15 residues. From germline, CDR1 is MNHNY and CDR2 SVGAGI (reference sequence). V was cut by 9 bases and J by 8 bases, with 22 bases left in between.

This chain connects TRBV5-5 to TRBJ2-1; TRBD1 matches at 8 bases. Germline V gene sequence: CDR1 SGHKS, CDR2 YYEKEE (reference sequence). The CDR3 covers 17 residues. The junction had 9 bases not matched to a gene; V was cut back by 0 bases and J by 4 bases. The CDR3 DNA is TGTGCCAGCAGCTTGGAAGGTGACAGGGGACGATACAATGAGCAGTTCTTC. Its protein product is CASSLEGDRGRYNEQFF.

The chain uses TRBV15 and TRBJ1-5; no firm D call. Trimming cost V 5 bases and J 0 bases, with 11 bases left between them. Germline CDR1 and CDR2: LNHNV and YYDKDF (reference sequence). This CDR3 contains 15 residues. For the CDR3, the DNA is TGTGCCACCAGCTCCACAGAAAATAGCAATCAGCCCCAGCATTTT. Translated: CATSSTENSNQPQHF.